This entry concerns a single TCR beta chain. Data came from immunoSEQ multiplex PCR; TCRdb stores just in-frame clones and leaves some out. This sample carries under 50,000 clones, roughly four fifths of them seen once, and the ten largest clones take roughly 1.7%. CDR1 is SGDLS and CDR2 is YYNGEE in the germline V gene. V lost 4 bases and J 0 bases, leaving 14 bases between the germline ends. The CDR3 extends over 16 amino acids. Time point defined: pretreatment peripheral blood. All patients carried locally advanced or metastatic urothelial carcinoma. This sample was included in a study of PD-L1 blockade in urothelial cancer. Turning to the study itself: Atezolizumab was started by patients in 2014 at 1,200 mg intravenously every 3 weeks. The median number of T cells present in blood samples was approximately 140,000.

The chain is built from TRBV9 and TRBJ2-1; D is unresolved. The sequencing here drew on PBMCs, taken around atezolizumab (anti-PD-L1) treatment. This sequence originates from a man aged 50-59 years with urothelial cancer. The CDR3 is CASSFRVPGSYNEQFF. The DNA for the CDR3 is TGTGCCAGCAGCTTCCGAGTCCCGGGCTCCTACAATGAGCAGTTCTTC.